The source of this T cell receptor (beta chain) is a study of blood T cell repertoires in COVID-19 (TCRdb year 2020). The study in broad terms: Samples covering the acute and convalescent phases of COVID-19 were provided by collaborators in the United States, Italy and Spain. HLA class I and class II types, where available, came from metadata supplied by the sample provider rather than from assay-based typing. The dataset comprised deeply sampled blood TCRbeta repertoires from subjects exposed to, actively infected with, or recovered from COVID-19. The sample metadata nearly always contained a de-identified subject ID, COVID-19 status, age in years and sex. The repertoires were released in a freely available public database meant as a resource for research on the immune response to SARS-CoV-2. The material from the prospective study consisted of cDNA or gDNA derived from T cells, B-cell-depleted T cells, or PBMCs. Samples came from the ongoing ImmuneRACE study (first 160 participants) plus 1,254 subjects from 6 global collaborators. Overall results and qualifications from the work: How much clinical and demographic metadata was included differed by source and by participant, and the metadata was provided uncurated.

TCRbeta CDR3 regions were amplified from genomic DNA using the immunoSEQ Assay, a bias-controlled multiplex PCR. Per the original workflow: Within the assay, amplification of reference gene primers was used to estimate how many nucleated cells each sample contained. To quantify the absolute abundance of each unique TCRbeta CDR3 rearrangement, sequence reads were collapsed and filtered. Productive Simpson clonality was computed per sample as the square root of Simpson's diversity index over productive rearrangements. TCRdb stores this immuneACCESS table with in-frame sequences only. Part of the clones is absent; in the studies checked, under half of the shortfall reflects unresolved V genes, and no reason is known for the rest. D and trimming come from the DNA, and the V and J calls and clone size come from that table. The sample has 250,000 to 350,000 clones on record, around nine tenths of them singletons. The biggest ten clones account for 11% of the sample.

Concerning this clone: The antigen this receptor binds is unknown. Base quality data are lacking; no much larger clone is found one base away.

In Seattle, one collaborating source enrolled patients while the infection was active and tracked those patients longitudinally over the course of disease. The collaborating institutions used their own protocols to collect whole blood in K2EDTA tubes. For TCRbeta analysis, collaborators shipped samples in one of three forms: frozen whole blood, isolated PBMCs, or DNA extracted from either of those sample types. Counted from cysteine to phenylalanine, this CDR3 has 15 amino acids. Only the CDR3 part of the read is kept: 45 bases, read in frame from the first base. Cut back by 3 bases and 0 bases, the V and J ends lie 9 bases apart. CDR1 MNHNS and CDR2 SASEGT were looked up in the germline V gene.

What was sequenced was peripheral blood. The sequence is built from TRBV6-1 and TRBJ1-3; a tentative D call is TRBD1 (5 bases match). This sequence originates from a woman in her 30s with COVID-19, enrolled during active disease. The CDR3 protein sequence reads: CASSEGGSSGNTIYF. The nucleotides are TGTGCCAGCAGTGAGGGGGGGAGCTCTGGAAACACCATATATTTT.